Following are 5 T cell receptor beta chains from one sample sequenced in a study of T cell changes during pregnancy in multiple sclerosis. Only in-frame clones appear in the TCRdb table, and some are missing; sequencing was by immunoSEQ multiplex PCR. The table has 45,000 to 60,000 clones, around 90% seen once; the top ten hold 0.15% to 0.25%. The sequencing here drew on CD4+ T cells from peripheral blood mononuclear cells, taken in the second trimester of pregnancy. Receptor source: a female donor with multiple sclerosis, enrolled in a pregnancy study.

This chain links TRBV18 with TRBJ1-1; 8 nucleotides agree with TRBD1. Germline CDR1 KGHSH, CDR2 LQKENI. This CDR3 is 13 amino acids long. V lost 4 bases and J lost 8; bases outside the gene matches: 6. CDR3 DNA sequence: TGTGCCAGCTCACTACAGGACAGGGCGGAAGCTTTCTTT. Amino acid sequence: CASSLQDRAEAFF.

This chain links TRBV7-3 with TRBJ1-1, with no clear D. Trimming cost V 0 bases and J 8 bases, with 10 bases left between them. Germline V gene sequence: CDR1 SGHTA, CDR2 FQGTGA. The CDR3 runs 13 residues. CDR3 in amino acids: CASSLTPGSEAFF. For the CDR3, the DNA is TGTGCCAGCAGCTTAACTCCCGGGAGCGAAGCTTTCTTT.

The gene calls are TRBV5-5 and TRBJ2-1; no definite D call. The ends were cut back, 0 bases at V and 1 base at J, with 5 bases in the middle. Looked up from germline, CDR1 is SGHKS and CDR2 is YYEKEE (reference sequence). The CDR3 covers 14 residues. CDR3 coding DNA: TGTGCCAGCAGCTTGGACAGTTCCTACAATGAGCAGTTCTTC. Protein product: CASSLDSSYNEQFF.

The CDR3 reads CASRLAKANEQFF. Written as DNA, the CDR3 is TGTGCCAGCCGGTTAGCGAAGGCCAATGAGCAGTTCTTC. The V and J genes are TRBV28 and TRBJ2-1; tentatively, D is TRBD2 (5 bases). This CDR3 contains 13 residues. V was shortened by 8 bases and J by 6 bases, with 14 bases between the two germline ends. Germline lookup yields CDR1 MDHEN and CDR2 SYDVKM.

The chain joins TRBV5-1 to TRBJ2-1, with a weak D call TRBD2 (6 bases). V lost 0 bases to trimming and J lost 1 base, with 8 bases between them. Germline V gene lookup returns CDR1 SGHRS and CDR2 YFSETQ. The CDR3 loop spans 15 amino acids. The CDR3 coding sequence is TGCGCCAGCAGCTTGGCTAGCGCATCCTACAATGAGCAGTTCTTC. It yields the protein CASSLASASYNEQFF.